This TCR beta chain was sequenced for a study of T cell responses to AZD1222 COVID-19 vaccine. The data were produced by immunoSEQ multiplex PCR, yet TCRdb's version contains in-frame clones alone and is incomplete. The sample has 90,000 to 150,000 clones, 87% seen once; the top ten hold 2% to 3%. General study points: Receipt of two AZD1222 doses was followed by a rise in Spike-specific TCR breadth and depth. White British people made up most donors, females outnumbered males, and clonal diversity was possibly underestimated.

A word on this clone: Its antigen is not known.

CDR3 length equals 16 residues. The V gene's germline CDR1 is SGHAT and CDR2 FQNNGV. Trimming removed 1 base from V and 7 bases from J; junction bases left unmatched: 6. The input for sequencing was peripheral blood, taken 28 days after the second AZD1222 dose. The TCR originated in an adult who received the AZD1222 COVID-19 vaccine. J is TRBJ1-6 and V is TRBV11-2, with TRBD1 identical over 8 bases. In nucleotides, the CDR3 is TGTGCCAGCAGCTTAGGCGGACAGGGAATCAATTCACCCCTCCACTTT. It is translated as CASSLGGQGINSPLHF.